Below are 28 T cell receptor beta chains sequenced from a single sample in a study of blood T cell repertoires in COVID-19 (TCRdb year 2020). Libraries were made using the immunoSEQ multiplex PCR assay. Not all clones reach the TCRdb copy of this immuneACCESS table, which keeps in-frame sequences only. Checked studies attribute under half of the gap to unresolved V genes and leave the rest unexplained. For this sample there are hundreds of thousands of clones; approximately 88% appear just once. The ten most abundant clones make up 10% to 15% of the sample. Sequencing was done on a sample of peripheral blood. The receptors shown here come from a woman in her 50s with COVID-19, enrolled during active disease.

The rearrangement joins TRBV7-9 to TRBJ1-4; D unresolved. The germline CDR1 and CDR2 sequences are SEHNR and FQNEAQ (reference sequence). The CDR3 is made up of 15 amino acids. Trimming cost V 6 bases and J 7 bases, with 18 bases left between them. The CDR3 reads CASSSLSGIGEKLFF. CDR3 DNA: TGTGCCAGCAGTTCTCTGAGCGGAATCGGTGAAAAACTGTTTTTT.

The chain combines TRBV5-4 with TRBJ1-1; unclear D gene. Trimming shortened V by 3 bases and J by 4 bases, and 22 bases separated the two germline ends. The CDR3 totals 17 residues. The germline gives CDR1 SGHNT, CDR2 YYREEE (reference sequence). CDR3 region: CASSSRSGWGFPTEAFF. DNA for the CDR3: TGTGCCAGCAGCTCGAGGTCGGGGTGGGGTTTTCCCACTGAAGCTTTCTTT.

The V and J genes are TRBV5-5 and TRBJ2-3; 13 positions agree with TRBD2. The CDR3 loop spans 17 amino acids. Germline V gene sequence: CDR1 SGHKS, CDR2 YYEKEE (reference sequence). The junction had 11 bases not matched to a gene; V was cut back by 4 bases and J by 6 bases. The CDR3 here is CASSTRLAGGLGDTQYF. CDR3 DNA sequence: TGTGCCAGCAGCACACGACTAGCGGGGGGCCTCGGGGATACGCAGTATTTT.

J is TRBJ2-7 and V is TRBV19; 7 nucleotides align to TRBD2. The germline gives CDR1 LNHDA, CDR2 SQIVND (reference sequence). V shed 5 bases, J shed 2 bases, and the junction held 6 bases outside the gene matches. The CDR3 covers 14 residues. The CDR3 region has the DNA TGTGCCAGTAGTCCCGCTAGCGGTCCCTACGAGCAGTACTTC. Residues: CASSPASGPYEQYF.

The chain recombines TRBV5-4 with TRBJ2-7; D perhaps matches TRBD2 (5 bases). V lost 5 bases to trimming and J lost 7 bases, with 16 bases between them. The CDR3 length is 13 residues. The germline V gene encodes CDR1 SGHNT and CDR2 YYREEE (reference sequence). The CDR3 here is CASRAPGPGEQYF. CDR3 bases: TGTGCCAGCAGAGCACCAGGCCCGGGGGAGCAGTACTTC.

The rearrangement links TRBV2 to TRBJ1-1; TRBD1 is a possible D gene (6 bases). The CDR3 contains 15 residues. Trimming removed 0 bases from V and 5 bases from J, with 13 bases in between. Germline assignment: CDR1 SNHLY and CDR2 FYNNEI. In DNA, the CDR3 is TGTGCCAGCAGTGAAGCGGGGGCAGGGATTACTGAAGCTTTCTTT. Translated: CASSEAGAGITEAFF.

This clone was picked up one time. The chain links TRBV5-1 to TRBJ2-3; 10 bases are shared with TRBD2. Germline V gene sequence: CDR1 SGHRS, CDR2 YFSETQ. The V gene end was trimmed by 1 base and the J gene end by 2 bases; junction bases not matched to a gene: 10. This CDR3 has 18 amino acids. CDR3 loop: CASSLKLSGGGHTDTQYF. CDR3 DNA: TGCGCCAGCAGCTTGAAGCTGAGCGGGGGGGGTCACACAGATACGCAGTATTTT.

The genes are TRBV5-6 and TRBJ1-2, with TRBD1 identical over 9 bases. The CDR3 is 17 residues long. Germline lookup yields CDR1 SGHDT and CDR2 YYEEEE. The J segment lost 5 bases and the V segment lost 2 bases, leaving 13 bases of the junction unmatched. The CDR3 nucleotides read TGTGCCAGCAGCTTTACCGGTAGGACAGGGGACCAGTATGGCTACACCTTC. This translates into CASSFTGRTGDQYGYTF.

The chain couples TRBV2 to TRBJ1-1; 7 bases fit TRBD1. The CDR3 is made up of 12 amino acids. V lost 6 bases to trimming and J lost 10 bases; unmatched junction nucleotides: 8. CDR1 SNHLY and CDR2 FYNNEI come from the germline V gene. The CDR3 DNA reads TGTGCCAGCAGCTACTCTACAGGGGCAGCTTTCTTT. Translated, it gives CASSYSTGAAFF.

V and J are TRBV2 and TRBJ2-7, with TRBD2 as a possible D gene (6 bases). The CDR3 consists of 12 residues. CDR1 and CDR2 from the germline V gene are SNHLY and FYNNEI. Trimming cost V 8 bases and J 0 bases, with 8 bases left between them. The CDR3 is CASGGFSYEQYF. In DNA, the CDR3 is TGTGCCAGCGGGGGGTTCTCCTACGAGCAGTACTTC.

The rearrangement links TRBV10-3 to TRBJ1-2; perhaps TRBD1 as D (6 bases). V was clipped by 10 bases and J by 6 bases, with 21 bases between them. This CDR3 has 14 residues. Germline V gives CDR1 ENHRY, CDR2 SYGVKD. Written as DNA, the CDR3 is TGTGCCACCGACGGGACACAAGGAGGCCATGGCTACACCTTC. It translates to CATDGTQGGHGYTF.

The chain is built from TRBV19 and TRBJ2-1; 9 bases are a match to TRBD1. CDR3 length equals 15 residues. Germline V gene data show CDR1 as LNHDA and CDR2 as SQIVND (reference sequence). V gave up 10 bases and J gave up 9 bases; unmatched junction bases: 16. The CDR3 DNA reads as TGTGCCACCCGCCCCCGGGACAGGGTGGCGAGTGAGCAGTTCTTC. Amino acids: CATRPRDRVASEQFF.

V is TRBV4-1 and J is TRBJ1-1; 10 nucleotides match TRBD1. The CDR3 runs 15 residues. After removal of 4 bases from V and 0 bases from J, the junction contained 2 bases not matched to a gene. Germline V lookup: CDR1 MGHRA, CDR2 YSYEKL. CDR3 coding DNA: TGCGCCAGCAGCCGAGGACAGGGGGTGAACACTGAAGCTTTCTTT. Its protein is CASSRGQGVNTEAFF.

To note about this clone: Other DNA sequences within the sample encode an identical CDR3. The CDR3 is CAWSVSSNQPQHF. DNA for the CDR3: TGTGCCTGGAGTGTCAGTAGCAATCAGCCCCAGCATTTT. The V and J genes are TRBV30 and TRBJ1-5; no firm D call. Between the trimmed V and J ends, which lost 0 bases and 0 bases, there was a span of 3 bases. From germline, CDR1 is GTSNPN and CDR2 SVGIG (reference sequence). CDR3 length equals 13 residues. The whole variable domain, filled in from reference TRBV30 and TRBJ1-5, reads SQTIHQWPATLVQPVGSPLSLECTVEGTSNPNLYWYRQAAGRGLQLLFYSVGIGQISSEVPQNLSASRPQDRQFILSSKKLLLSDSGFYLCAWSVSSNQPQHFGDGTRLSIL.

The chain employs TRBV9 and TRBJ1-4; maybe TRBD1 (6 bases). The CDR3 has 15 residues. CDR1 SGDLS and CDR2 YYNGEE come from the germline V gene. V dropped 1 base and J dropped 5 bases, with 12 bases sitting between them. Written as DNA, the CDR3 is TGTGCCAGCAGCGTATCGACAGGCTACAATGAAAAACTGTTTTTT. As protein: CASSVSTGYNEKLFF.

The J gene is TRBJ2-3, the V gene TRBV9; 8 bases fit TRBD2. The CDR3 sequence is 15 residues long. Looked up from germline, CDR1 is SGDLS and CDR2 is YYNGEE. The junction had 8 bases not matched to a gene; V was cut back by 0 bases and J by 8 bases. For the CDR3, the DNA is TGTGCCAGCAGCGTAGAGGGCGGGGGGCTGAGTACGCAGTATTTT. It is translated as CASSVEGGGLSTQYF. The complete variable domain, with remaining parts taken from reference TRBV9 and TRBJ2-3, reads DSGVTQTPKHLITATGQRVTLRCSPRSGDLSVYWYQQSLDQGLQFLIQYYNGEERAKGNILERFSAQQFPDLHSELNLSSLELGDSALYFCASSVEGGGLSTQYFGPGTRLTVL.

V and J are TRBV5-1 and TRBJ2-3, with TRBD2 identical over 7 bases. Looked up from germline, CDR1 is SGHRS and CDR2 is YFSETQ. The CDR3 contains 15 residues. The V and J ends lost 4 bases and 4 bases, in that order; junction bases with no gene match: 9. The CDR3 here is CASSGSGRSADTQYF. In DNA, the CDR3 is TGCGCCAGCAGCGGATCCGGGAGGTCCGCAGATACGCAGTATTTT. The full variable domain, with the rest looked up from reference TRBV5-1 and TRBJ2-3, is KAGVTQTPRYLIKTRGQQVTLSCSPISGHRSVSWYQQTPGQGLQFLFEYFSETQRNKGNFPGRFSGRQFSNSRSEMNVSTLELGDSALYLCASSGSGRSADTQYFGPGTRLTVL.

The rearrangement uses TRBV7-8 and TRBJ1-2, with D maybe TRBD1 (5 bases). The CDR3 has 13 amino acids. The V gene's germline CDR1 is SGHVS and CDR2 FQNEAQ. The ends were cut back, 2 bases at V and 6 bases at J, with 10 bases in the middle. Here the CDR3 DNA reads TGTGCCAGCAGCTTATTTGGCAGGGATGGCTACACCTTC. Translating it yields CASSLFGRDGYTF.

This clone was observed once. The V call is TRBV7-3, the J call TRBJ1-1; D remains unclear. Germline V gene sequence: CDR1 SGHTA, CDR2 FQGTGA. V dropped 3 bases and J dropped 3 bases, with 5 bases sitting between them. CDR3 size: 12 residues. CDR3 residues: CASSLRDTEAFF. The CDR3 bases are TGTGCCAGCAGCTTGAGGGACACTGAAGCTTTCTTT.

The J gene is TRBJ1-3, the V gene TRBV5-1; tentative D call: TRBD1 (5 bases). Germline V CDR1 and CDR2: SGHRS, YFSETQ. The CDR3 covers 16 residues. Trimming shortened V by 3 bases and J by 4 bases, and 17 bases separated the two germline ends. The CDR3 region is CASSSAGGGGGNTIYF. The CDR3 nucleotides are TGCGCCAGCAGCTCGGCTGGAGGCGGGGGAGGAAACACCATATATTTT.

The genes are TRBV11-3 and TRBJ2-3; no firm D call. From germline, CDR1 is SGHNT and CDR2 YENEEA. Trimming removed 1 base from V and 5 bases from J, with 22 bases in between. The CDR3 loop spans 18 amino acids. In DNA, the CDR3 is TGTGCCAGCAGCTTAGGTCATGGTAGAGGTGCCCCGGGAGATACGCAGTATTTT. Its protein product is CASSLGHGRGAPGDTQYF.

The chain carries TRBV6-5 and TRBJ1-6; tentative D call: TRBD1 (5 bases). CDR3 length equals 15 residues. The germline V gene has CDR1 MNHEY and CDR2 SVGAGI. The germline V and J ends were trimmed by 6 bases and 7 bases, with 16 bases remaining between them. CDR3 nucleotide sequence: TGTGCCAGCAGCCTACGGGCAGGGAGGAATTCACCCCTCCACTTT. It codes for CASSLRAGRNSPLHF.

This clone was observed a single time. This chain connects TRBV5-1 to TRBJ2-1; D gene ambiguous. Trimming cost V 0 bases and J 6 bases, with 10 bases left between them. Germline loops: CDR1 SGHRS, CDR2 YFSETQ. The CDR3 has 14 residues. In DNA, the CDR3 is TGCGCCAGCAGCTTGGCCCCAACGGTCAATGAGCAGTTCTTC. Its translation is CASSLAPTVNEQFF.

The chain is built from TRBV19 and TRBJ1-4; 9 bases align to TRBD1. Looked up from germline, CDR1 is LNHDA and CDR2 is SQIVND (reference sequence). The CDR3 covers 14 residues. After removal of 3 bases from V and 8 bases from J, the junction contained 4 bases not matched to a gene. CDR3 nucleotides: TGTGCCAGTAGTATCGGACAGGGGAACGAAAAACTGTTTTTT. Translating gives CASSIGQGNEKLFF.

The rearrangement joins TRBV3-1 (or the pseudogene TRBV3-2) to TRBJ2-1; 8 positions agree with TRBD2. Germline loops: CDR1 LGHDT, CDR2 YNNKEL (reference sequence). The CDR3 contains 14 residues. The V and J ends lost 3 bases and 10 bases, in that order; junction bases with no gene match: 8. This CDR3 is CASSQAEGLGEQFF. CDR3 coding DNA: TGTGCCAGCAGCCAGGCGGAGGGACTAGGGGAGCAGTTCTTC.

This chain uses TRBV7-8 with TRBJ2-7; a weak D match, TRBD1 (6 bases). V lost 1 base and J lost 5, with 9 bases in between. Per the germline V gene, CDR1 is SGHVS and CDR2 is FQNEAQ. The CDR3 contains 13 residues. The CDR3 region has the DNA TGTGCCAGCAGCTTAGAGTACAGGGACGAGCAGTACTTC. Translated: CASSLEYRDEQYF.

The chain links TRBV6-5 to TRBJ2-5; 15 bases align to TRBD2. The germline V gene has CDR1 MNHEY and CDR2 SVGAGI. The CDR3 is 15 residues long. Trimming removed 6 bases from V and 5 bases from J; junction bases left unmatched: 4. The CDR3 here is CASRGTSGGTETQYF. The CDR3 DNA is TGTGCCAGCAGGGGGACTAGCGGGGGGACGGAGACCCAGTACTTC.

This sequence joins TRBV6-6 and TRBJ2-5, with D unclear. The CDR3 is 16 residues long. Germline assignment: CDR1 MNHNY and CDR2 SVGAGI (reference sequence). The V end lost 8 bases, the J end lost 0 bases, and 19 bases lay between the germline ends. CDR3 sequence: CASADGGTPYQETQYF. Written as DNA, the CDR3 is TGTGCCAGCGCTGACGGCGGCACACCGTACCAAGAGACCCAGTACTTC.